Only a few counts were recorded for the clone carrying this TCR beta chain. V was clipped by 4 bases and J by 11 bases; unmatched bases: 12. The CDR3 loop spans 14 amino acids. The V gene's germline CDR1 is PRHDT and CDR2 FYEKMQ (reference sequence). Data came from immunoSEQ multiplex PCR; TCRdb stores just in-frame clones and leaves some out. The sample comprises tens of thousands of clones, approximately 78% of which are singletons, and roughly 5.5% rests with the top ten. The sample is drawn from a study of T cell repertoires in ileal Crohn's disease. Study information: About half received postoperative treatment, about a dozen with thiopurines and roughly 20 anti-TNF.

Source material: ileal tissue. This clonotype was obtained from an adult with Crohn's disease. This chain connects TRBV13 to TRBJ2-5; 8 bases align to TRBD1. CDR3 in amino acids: CASSSSTGVAEQYF. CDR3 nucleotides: TGTGCCAGCAGCTCCTCGACAGGGGTTGCGGAGCAGTACTTC.